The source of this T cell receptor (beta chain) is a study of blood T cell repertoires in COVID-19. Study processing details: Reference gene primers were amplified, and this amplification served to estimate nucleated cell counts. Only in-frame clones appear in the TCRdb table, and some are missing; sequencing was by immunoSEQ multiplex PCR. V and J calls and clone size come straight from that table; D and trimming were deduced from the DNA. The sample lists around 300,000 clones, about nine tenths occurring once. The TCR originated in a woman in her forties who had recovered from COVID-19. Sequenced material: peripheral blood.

CDR3 in DNA: TGTGCCAGCAGTTACCCACTCCAGAGAATGGACAGGGGGTACAATGAGCAGTTCTTC. Encoded protein: CASSYPLQRMDRGYNEQFF. J is TRBJ2-1 and V is TRBV6-2 or TRBV6-3; 10 nucleotides line up with TRBD1. Germline V gives CDR1 MNHEY, CDR2 SVGEGT. The CDR3 is 19 residues long. With 2 bases clipped from V and 4 bases from J, the junction kept 14 bases outside the gene matches.